This T cell receptor (beta chain) came from a study of T cells expressing NK-cell markers. Study-wide results and caveats: In roughly 6 donors, dominant CD3+CD56+NKG2C+ clones formed roughly 1.0-7.5% of CD8+ cells.

As concerns this clonotype: Its specificity is unknown.

Germline values: CDR1 SQVTM, CDR2 ANQGSEA. CDR3 size: 13 residues. For each CDR3 protein, TCRdb gives one entry from its re-call of the 5' RACE reads, without DNA. The table for this sample gives 120,000 to 150,000 distinct CDR3 sequences. The rearrangement links TRBV29-1 to TRBJ1-1; TCRdb outputs TRBD1, but without DNA this stays unchecked. The source is a man between 18 and 29 years old in good health. Specimen: blood T cells: a sorted CD56 or NKG2C T cell subset, CD4+ or CD8+ T cells, or bulk PBMC T cells (not recorded which). The CDR3 loop reads CSVPEGAATEAFF. Supplemented by reference TRBV29-1 and TRBJ1-1, the full variable domain reads SAVISQKPSRDICQRGTSLTIQCQVDSQVTMMFWYRQQPGQSLTLIATANQGSEATYESGFVIDKFPISRPNLTFSTLTVSNMSPEDSSIYLCSVPEGAATEAFFGQGTRLTVV.